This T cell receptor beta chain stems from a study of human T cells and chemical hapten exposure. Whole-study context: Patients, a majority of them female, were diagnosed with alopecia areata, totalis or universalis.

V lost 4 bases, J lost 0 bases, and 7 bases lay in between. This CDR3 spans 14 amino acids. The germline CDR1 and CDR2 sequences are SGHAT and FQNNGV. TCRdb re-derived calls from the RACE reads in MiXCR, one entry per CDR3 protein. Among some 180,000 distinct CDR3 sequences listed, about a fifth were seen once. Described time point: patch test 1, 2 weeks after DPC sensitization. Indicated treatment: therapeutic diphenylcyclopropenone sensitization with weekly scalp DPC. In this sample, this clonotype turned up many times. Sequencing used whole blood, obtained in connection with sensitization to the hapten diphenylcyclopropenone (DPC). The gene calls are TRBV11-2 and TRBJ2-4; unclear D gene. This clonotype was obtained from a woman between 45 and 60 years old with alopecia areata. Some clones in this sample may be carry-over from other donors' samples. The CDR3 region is CASSSRLAKNIQYF. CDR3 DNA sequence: TGTGCCAGCAGCTCGAGATTAGCCAAAAACATTCAGTACTTC.